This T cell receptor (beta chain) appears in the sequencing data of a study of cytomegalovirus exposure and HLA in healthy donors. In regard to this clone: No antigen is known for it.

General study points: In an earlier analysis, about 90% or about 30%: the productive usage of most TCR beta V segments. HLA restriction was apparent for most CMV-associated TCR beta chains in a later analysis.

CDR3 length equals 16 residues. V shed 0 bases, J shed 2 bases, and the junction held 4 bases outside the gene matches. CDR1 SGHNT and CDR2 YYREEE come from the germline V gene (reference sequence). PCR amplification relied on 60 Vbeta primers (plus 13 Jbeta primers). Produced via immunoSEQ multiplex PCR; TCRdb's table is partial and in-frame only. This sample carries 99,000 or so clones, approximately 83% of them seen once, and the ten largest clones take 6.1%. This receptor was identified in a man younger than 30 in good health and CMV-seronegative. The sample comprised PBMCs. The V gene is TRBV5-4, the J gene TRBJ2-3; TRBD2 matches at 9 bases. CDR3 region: CASSLGSGSYTDTQYF. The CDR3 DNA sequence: TGTGCCAGCAGCTTGGGTAGCGGGAGTTACACAGATACGCAGTATTTT.